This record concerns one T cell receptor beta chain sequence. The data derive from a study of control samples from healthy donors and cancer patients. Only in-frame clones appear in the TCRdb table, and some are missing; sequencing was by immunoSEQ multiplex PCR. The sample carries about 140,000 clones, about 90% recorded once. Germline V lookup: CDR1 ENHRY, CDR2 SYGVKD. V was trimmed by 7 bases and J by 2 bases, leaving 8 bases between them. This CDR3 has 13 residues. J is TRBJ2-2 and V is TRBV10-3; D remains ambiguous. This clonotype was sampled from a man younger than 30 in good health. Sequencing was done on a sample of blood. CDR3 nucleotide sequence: TGTGCCATCAATACCGAAAACACCGGGGAGCTGTTTTTT. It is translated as CAINTENTGELFF.